This T cell receptor beta chain was sequenced during a study of post-analysis software for immune sequencing data. Overall study: Included courses were relapsing-remitting and secondary progressive multiple sclerosis; progressive-relapsing multiple sclerosis was also included.

For this clonotype: No antigen is known for it.

Broader study findings: A significant reduction in normalized Chao1 diversity was observed in multiple sclerosis patients versus controls. Comparison of patients with controls showed a handful of TRBV segments more frequent in patients, TRBV5-6, TRBV5-1 and TRBV20-1 among them. Strong co-clustering by F measure linked samples that shared a preparation batch.

The CDR3 has 17 residues. CDR1 and CDR2 from the germline V gene are SGHRS and YFSETQ. V shed 4 bases, J shed 0 bases, and the junction held 6 bases outside the gene matches. The TCR beta cDNA libraries contained unique molecular identifiers. The authors obtained roughly 0.5 million cDNA molecules from roughly 1 to 10 million T cells. One entry per CDR3 protein results from TCRdb running MiXCR on the PCR reads. The data show about 820,000 distinct CDR3 sequences, about 57% seen once. The receptor comes from a girl between 10 and 17 years old with multiple sclerosis. The rearrangement joins TRBV5-1 to TRBJ2-1, with 11 bases that match TRBD2. What was sequenced was blood. The CDR3 protein is CASSAGTSGFSYNEQFF. CDR3 coding DNA: TGCGCCAGCAGCGCCGGGACTAGCGGTTTCTCCTACAATGAGCAGTTCTTC. Supplemented by reference TRBV5-1 and TRBJ2-1, the full variable domain reads KAGVTQTPRYLIKTRGQQVTLSCSPISGHRSVSWYQQTPGQGLQFLFEYFSETQRNKGNFPGRFSGRQFSNSRSEMNVSTLELGDSALYLCASSAGTSGFSYNEQFFGPGTRLTVL.